A selection of T cell receptor beta chains follows, all from one sample in a study of immune cell composition in non-small cell lung cancer. Repertoires were generated with immunoSEQ multiplex PCR, while TCRdb's copy carries only in-frame clones and drops some. The table includes thousands of clones, roughly 79% detected once. Sample: lung tumor tissue. The source of these receptors is a human donor with non-small cell lung cancer. Both conserved end residues are part of each CDR3. A D gene is named only where the DNA matches it firmly. Clone sizes are given selectively: once, few, many, or a class where the clone is expanded.

J,V,D,size,CDR3,DNA
TRBJ2-1,TRBV13,TRBD2,NA,CASSLWLAGGSSYNEQFF,TGTGCCAGCAGCTTATGGCTAGCGGGGGGGAGCTCCTACAATGAGCAGTTCTTC
TRBJ2-1,TRBV5-4,TRBD2,NA,CASSPAAAGTYNEQFF,TGTGCCAGCAGCCCCGCCGCAGCGGGGACCTACAATGAGCAGTTCTTC
TRBJ2-7,TRBV5-5,NA,NA,CASSLVGRSYEQYF,TGTGCCAGCAGCTTGGTCGGGCGGTCCTACGAGCAGTACTTC
TRBJ2-3,TRBV29-1,NA,NA,CSVVLSQKQQYF,TGCAGCGTTGTCCTAAGCCAAAAACAGCAGTATTTT
TRBJ1-4,TRBV18,NA,NA,CASSPRGVPEKLFF,TGTGCCAGCTCACCCCGGGGGGTTCCTGAAAAACTGTTTTTT
TRBJ1-2,TRBV19,NA,NA,CASTPGGIGYTF,TGTGCCAGTACCCCGGGGGGGATCGGCTACACCTTC
TRBJ2-3,TRBV19,NA,NA,CASSADSDTQYF,TGTGCCAGTAGCGCCGACTCCGATACGCAGTATTTT
TRBJ1-1,TRBV4-3,NA,few,CASSQVGARTEAFF,TGCGCCAGCAGCCAAGTTGGGGCGAGGACTGAAGCTTTCTTT
TRBJ2-7,TRBV5-1,TRBD1,NA,CASSTDPGTGFSRSYEQYF,TGCGCCAGCAGCACCGATCCCGGGACAGGGTTTAGTAGGTCGTACGAGCAGTACTTC
TRBJ1-4,TRBV4-1,NA,NA,CASSQVESGVWEKLFF,TGCGCCAGCAGCCAAGTTGAATCGGGGGTTTGGGAAAAACTGTTTTTT
TRBJ2-5,TRBV28,TRBD2,NA,CASWGAGGLATQYF,TGTGCCAGTTGGGGAGCGGGGGGGCTTGCGACCCAGTACTTC
TRBJ1-1,TRBV9,NA,NA,CASSVGARPDGGRRTEAFF,TGTGCCAGCAGCGTAGGTGCAAGACCGGACGGGGGGCGTCGGACTGAAGCTTTCTTT
TRBJ2-2,TRBV5-4,NA,once,CASSLGYTGELFF,TGTGCCAGCAGCTTGGGGTACACCGGGGAGCTGTTTTTT
TRBJ2-2,TRBV9,TRBD1,NA,CASSGRQGTTGELFF,TGTGCCAGCAGCGGAAGACAGGGGACCACCGGGGAGCTGTTTTTT
TRBJ1-6,TRBV5-1,TRBD1,NA,CASSVTGGGNSPLHF,TGCGCCAGCAGCGTGACAGGGGGCGGGAATTCACCCCTCCACTTT
TRBJ2-5,TRBV2,NA,NA,CASSELSTQETQYF,TGTGCCAGCAGTGAGCTCTCGACACAAGAGACCCAGTACTTC
TRBJ2-7,TRBV7-3,NA,NA,CASSLNVYEQYF,TGTGCCAGCAGCTTAAACGTCTACGAGCAGTACTTC
TRBJ2-3,TRBV11-2,NA,NA,CASSFWGGAPDTQYF,TGTGCCAGCAGCTTTTGGGGGGGGGCCCCAGATACGCAGTATTTT
TRBJ2-1,TRBV7-6,NA,NA,CASSLGGRMNEQFF,TGTGCCAGCAGCTTAGGAGGTAGAATGAATGAGCAGTTCTTC
TRBJ2-7,TRBV19,TRBD1,NA,CASSMPDFTGGYEQYF,TGTGCCAGTAGTATGCCGGATTTCACAGGGGGTTACGAGCAGTACTTC
TRBJ2-7,TRBV20-1,NA,NA,CSASSGYEQYF,TGCAGTGCTAGTAGCGGTTACGAGCAGTACTTC
TRBJ1-1,TRBV6-1,NA,NA,CASSASQNTEAFF,TGTGCCAGCAGTGCCTCACAAAACACTGAAGCTTTCTTT
TRBJ1-2,TRBV10-3,NA,NA,CAISESHSLYGYTF,TGTGCCATCAGTGAGTCACACAGTTTATATGGCTACACCTTC
TRBJ2-7,TRBV18,NA,NA,CASLGSTAYEQYF,TGTGCCAGCCTGGGCAGCACCGCCTACGAGCAGTACTTC
TRBJ2-7,TRBV29-1,NA,NA,CSVEGGEAGYEQYF,TGCAGCGTTGAAGGCGGGGAAGCGGGCTACGAGCAGTACTTC
TRBJ1-1,TRBV28,NA,NA,CASSLLGAEAFF,TGTGCCAGCAGTTTATTGGGGGCTGAAGCTTTCTTT
TRBJ1-4,TRBV10-3,NA,NA,CAISEKRGRANEKLFF,TGTGCCATCAGTGAGAAGAGGGGGAGGGCTAATGAAAAACTGTTTTTT
TRBJ1-2,TRBV7-9,TRBD1,few,CASSLGGQFPTF,TGTGCCAGCAGCTTAGGGGGACAGTTTCCCACCTTC
TRBJ2-3,TRBV18,NA,NA,CASSLWGPNAPDTQYF,TGTGCCAGCTCCCTTTGGGGACCCAACGCCCCGGATACGCAGTATTTT